Reported below is one TCR beta chain. These data originate in a study of OX40 agonist ivuxolimab in advanced cancers. J was trimmed by 4 bases and V by 8 bases; bases with no gene match: 10. The germline V gene encodes CDR1 SQVTM and CDR2 ANQGSEA. The CDR3 length is 15 residues. Libraries were prepared by immunoSEQ multiplex PCR; TCRdb keeps only in-frame clonotypes and omits some of them. Of about 82,000 clones detected, 75% to 95% appear once; the ten largest clones hold about 2.3%. The sequence came from an adult with an advanced solid tumor such as melanoma, head and neck, liver or kidney cancer. This chain joins TRBV29-1 and TRBJ2-1; 11 bases line up with TRBD2. The specimen comprised CD4+ or CD8+ T cells sorted from blood, sampled in a trial of the OX40 agonist ivuxolimab. CDR3 region: CSHLVGTSGYNEQFF. CDR3 nucleotide sequence: TGCAGCCATCTTGTTGGGACTAGCGGATACAATGAGCAGTTCTTC.